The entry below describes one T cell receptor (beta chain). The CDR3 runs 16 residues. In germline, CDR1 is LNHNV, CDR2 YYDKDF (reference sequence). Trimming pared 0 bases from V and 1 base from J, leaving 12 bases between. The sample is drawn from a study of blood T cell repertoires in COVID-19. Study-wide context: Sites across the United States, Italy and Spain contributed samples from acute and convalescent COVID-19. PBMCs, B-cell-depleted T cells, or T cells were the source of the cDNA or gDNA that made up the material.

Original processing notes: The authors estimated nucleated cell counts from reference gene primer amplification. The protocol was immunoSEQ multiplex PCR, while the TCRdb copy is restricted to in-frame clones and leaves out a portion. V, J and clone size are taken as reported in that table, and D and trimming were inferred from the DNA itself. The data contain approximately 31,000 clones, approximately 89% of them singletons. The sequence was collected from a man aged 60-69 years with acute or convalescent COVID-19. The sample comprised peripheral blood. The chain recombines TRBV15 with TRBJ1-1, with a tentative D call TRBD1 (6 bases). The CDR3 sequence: CATSRDVGGRNTEAFF. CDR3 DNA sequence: TGTGCCACCAGCAGAGATGTCGGGGGGCGGAACACTGAAGCTTTCTTT.